The T cell receptor (beta chain) described here comes from a study of molecular identifiers for immune sequencing clone quantification. One entry per CDR3 protein results from TCRdb running MiXCR on the PCR reads. Of under 650,000 distinct CDR3 sequences listed, less than 20% were seen once; the top ten hold 0.85% to 0.9%. V was pared by 5 bases and J by 6 bases, with 8 bases between. CDR1 and CDR2 from the germline V gene are SEHNR and FQNEAQ (reference sequence). CDR3 size: 11 residues. The sample holds a few counts of this clonotype. Sequenced: naive CD8+ T cells from blood, with Jurkat cell RNA spiked in. Specified subset: FACS-sorted CD8+CD4-CCR7+CD45RA+ naive T cells. The chain is built from TRBV7-9 and TRBJ2-7; the D gene is possibly TRBD2 (6 bases). The TCR originated in a human donor in good health. Some libraries in this study had Jurkat cell RNA spiked in. CDR3 protein: CASSHGSEQYF. The CDR3 DNA is TGTGCCAGCAGCCACGGGAGCGAGCAGTACTTC.